Listed below are T cell receptor beta chains from one sample, sequenced in a study of cytomegalovirus exposure and HLA in healthy donors. Using immunoSEQ multiplex PCR, the repertoire was profiled, and TCRdb retains in-frame clones only, with some absent. Of more than 200,000 clones listed, about 90% are singletons. Sequenced material: PBMCs. These receptors originate from a man younger than 35 in good health and CMV-seropositive. The CDR3 runs from the conserved cysteine through the conserved F or W. A D gene is named only where the DNA matches it firmly. Rows give clone size only sometimes, using once, few, many, or a class for an expanded clone.

clone size	J gene	D gene	V gene	CDR3 DNA	CDR3 protein
NA	TRBJ2-7	TRBD1	TRBV14	TGTGCCAGCAGCCAAGTTTCGGGACAGGGGGCTATAGAGCAGTACTTC	CASSQVSGQGAIEQYF
once	TRBJ1-5	NA	TRBV28	TGTGCCAGCAGTTTAATCCGGTTGGACAATCAGCCCCAGCATTTT	CASSLIRLDNQPQHF
NA	TRBJ1-2	TRBD1	TRBV5-6	TGTGCCAGCAGAAACCTCCGGGACAGTGGGTATGGCTACACCTTC	CASRNLRDSGYGYTF
NA	TRBJ2-7	TRBD2	TRBV18	TGTGCCAGCTCACGCGGGACTAGCGGGAGCTCCTACGAGCAGTACTTC	CASSRGTSGSSYEQYF
NA	TRBJ2-5	NA	TRBV7-2	TGTGCCAGCAGCCGGGCCACCCAAGAGACCCAGTACTTC	CASSRATQETQYF
NA	TRBJ2-7	NA	TRBV4-3	TGCGCCAGCAGCCAAGATTGGGGGCGGGTGGAGCACGAGCAGTACTTC	CASSQDWGRVEHEQYF
NA	TRBJ2-7	TRBD1	TRBV2	TGTGCCAGCAGGGACAGGGGGCTCTCCTACGAGCAGTACTTC	CASRDRGLSYEQYF
NA	TRBJ2-7	TRBD1	TRBV7-9	TGTGCCAGCAGCCCGCGGACAGGGACATCCTACGAGCAGTACTTC	CASSPRTGTSYEQYF
NA	TRBJ2-3	TRBD2	TRBV5-1	TGCGCCAGCAGCTTGATGACTAGCGGGAACACAGATACGCAGTATTTT	CASSLMTSGNTDTQYF
NA	TRBJ2-7	TRBD2	TRBV6-1	TGTGCCAGCAGATTAGCGGGAGAGGCCTACGAGCAGTACTTC	CASRLAGEAYEQYF
NA	TRBJ1-1	NA	TRBV13	TGTGCCAGCAGCATGGACATTACGTTGGCTTTCTTT	CASSMDITLAFF
NA	TRBJ2-7	NA	TRBV4-1	TGCGCCAGCAGCGGACGTGATTGGGGCGAGCAGTACTTC	CASSGRDWGEQYF
NA	TRBJ2-7	TRBD1	TRBV14	TGTGCCAGCAGCCCACCAACGGGACAGGGGGCGATCGAGCAGTACTTC	CASSPPTGQGAIEQYF
NA	TRBJ2-7	TRBD1	TRBV4-1	TGCGCCAGCAGCCCACCGGGACAGGGTGACGAGCAGTACTTC	CASSPPGQGDEQYF
NA	TRBJ1-2	NA	TRBV28	TGTGCCACTTCTGACCTTATGGGCGGCTACACCTTC	CATSDLMGGYTF
once	TRBJ2-7	NA	TRBV19	TGTGCCAGTAGTATTTCGGCCACCTACGAGCAGTACTTC	CASSISATYEQYF
NA	TRBJ2-3	TRBD2	TRBV5-1	TGCGCCAGCAGCTTGGCCAGCCTAGCGGGCACAGATACGCAGTATTTT	CASSLASLAGTDTQYF
NA	TRBJ2-5	TRBD1	TRBV6-6	TGTGCCAGCAGTTACTCCCGGGACAGGGGTCCAGAGACCCAGTACTTC	CASSYSRDRGPETQYF
NA	TRBJ2-3	TRBD2	TRBV6-4	TGTGCCAGCAGTGTCGGACTAGCGGGAGGGATAGATACGCAGTATTTT	CASSVGLAGGIDTQYF
NA	TRBJ1-5	NA	TRBV4-2	TGTGCCAGCAGCCAAGACGTTTTCAACGGACACAATCAGCCCCAGCATTTT	CASSQDVFNGHNQPQHF
NA	TRBJ1-2	NA	TRBV21-1	TGTGCCAGCAGCAAGGAAGCGGGACATTTATACGAGGGCTACACCTTC	CASSKEAGHLYEGYTF
NA	TRBJ2-7	NA	TRBV6-5	TGTGCCAGCAGTTACGTCGGGAGCACCTACGAGCAGTACTTC	CASSYVGSTYEQYF
NA	TRBJ1-5	NA	TRBV13	TGTGCCAGCAGCTTGGGAGGTAGCGTCAATCAGCCCCAGCATTTT	CASSLGGSVNQPQHF
NA	TRBJ2-7	NA	TRBV5-1	TGCGCCAGCAGCCGGGACCTAGGGGCCTACGAGCAGTACTTC	CASSRDLGAYEQYF
NA	TRBJ1-3	TRBD1	TRBV5-1	TGCGCCAGCAGCCGATCCCCCGGGACAGGGGTGACTGGAAACACCATATATTTT	CASSRSPGTGVTGNTIYF
NA	TRBJ2-1	NA	TRBV6-5	TGTGCCAGCAGTTACTCGGAGGGATTCTACAATGAGCAGTTCTTC	CASSYSEGFYNEQFF
NA	TRBJ2-1	TRBD2	TRBV9	TGTGCCAGCAGCGTCATAGCGGGGGGATCCTACAATGAGCAGTTCTTC	CASSVIAGGSYNEQFF
NA	TRBJ1-2	NA	TRBV5-1	TGCGCCAGCAGCTTGGATACCGGCTACACCTTC	CASSLDTGYTF
NA	TRBJ2-1	TRBD2	TRBV20-1	TGCAGTGCCCCCGGGGGGGATGAGCAGTTCTTC	CSAPGGDEQFF
NA	TRBJ2-5	NA	TRBV11-1	TGTGCCAGCAGCTTAAGAGGGTACATACAAGAGACCCAGTACTTC	CASSLRGYIQETQYF
NA	TRBJ1-2	NA	TRBV2	TGTGCCAGCAGTCCCACAACTAACTATGGCTACACCTTC	CASSPTTNYGYTF
NA	TRBJ2-7	TRBD1	TRBV27	TGTGCCAGCCGAAAGGGGACAGAGTACGAGCAGTACTTC	CASRKGTEYEQYF
NA	TRBJ2-5	NA	TRBV7-6	TGTGCCAGCAGCTTAGCGGCGAAGCAGCCTGAGACCCAGTACTTC	CASSLAAKQPETQYF
NA	TRBJ2-7	NA	TRBV28	TGTGCCAGCGGGGACCCAAGGGGCTACGAGCAGTACTTC	CASGDPRGYEQYF
NA	TRBJ2-7	TRBD2	TRBV5-4	TGTGCCAGCAGCTTGGGTGCTAGCGGGATTGGGGAGCAGTACTTC	CASSLGASGIGEQYF
NA	TRBJ1-2	TRBD1	TRBV30	TGTGCCTGGAGTGCCGGGACAGGGGCGGTTGGCTACACCTTC	CAWSAGTGAVGYTF
NA	TRBJ2-3	TRBD2	TRBV29-1	TGCAGCGTTGGACCCTTAGCGGGTAGCACAGATACGCAGTATTTT	CSVGPLAGSTDTQYF
NA	TRBJ2-3	NA	TRBV28	TGTGCCAGCGCGTGGGGGGCAGATACGCAGTATTTT	CASAWGADTQYF
NA	TRBJ2-7	TRBD2	TRBV4-1	TGCGCCAGCAGCCAAGAACTAGCGGGAGGCGAGCAGTACTTC	CASSQELAGGEQYF
NA	TRBJ1-2	NA	TRBV28	TGTGCCAGCAGCTCCAACGGACGGCTCTATGGCTACACCTTC	CASSSNGRLYGYTF
NA	TRBJ1-5	NA	TRBV27	TGTGCCAGCAGTTCCGGATACACAGGGTATTATCAGCCCCAGCATTTT	CASSSGYTGYYQPQHF
NA	TRBJ2-3	TRBD2	TRBV11-2	TGTGCCAGCAGCTTAGGACTAGCGGGAGGTCCAGATACGCAGTATTTT	CASSLGLAGGPDTQYF
NA	TRBJ1-1	TRBD1	TRBV29-1	TGCAGCGTCGTACAATGGACAGGTGAAGCTTTCTTT	CSVVQWTGEAFF
NA	TRBJ1-5	NA	TRBV29-1	TGCAGCGTTGAGGTGACATCCGATCAGCCCCAGCATTTT	CSVEVTSDQPQHF
NA	TRBJ1-3	TRBD1	TRBV10-3	TGTGCCATCAGTGGGGACAGGGGGCGTCTCGGTGTTGACACCATATATTTT	CAISGDRGRLGVDTIYF
NA	TRBJ2-2	TRBD2	TRBV5-1	TGCGCCAGCAGCTTGAGGACTAGCGGGACCGGGGAGCTGTTTTTT	CASSLRTSGTGELFF
once	TRBJ2-2	NA	TRBV6-5	TGTGCCAGCAGTTTCACGTCCAGTGGGACCGGGGAGCTGTTTTTT	CASSFTSSGTGELFF
NA	TRBJ2-2	NA	TRBV30	TGTGCCTTCTCCGGGACCGGGGGCGGCGGGGAGCTGTTTTTT	CAFSGTGGGGELFF
NA	TRBJ2-5	NA	TRBV19	TGTGCCAGTAGTCTCAGACGGGACCAAGAGACCCAGTACTTC	CASSLRRDQETQYF
NA	TRBJ2-1	NA	TRBV5-1	TGCGCCAGCAGCCCCACAGGGCCCTACAATGAGCAGTTCTTC	CASSPTGPYNEQFF